What follows describes a single TCR beta chain. Germline values: CDR1 MNHEY, CDR2 SMNVEV (reference sequence). Deletions cut 3 bases from V and 8 bases from J, with 22 bases between. This CDR3 has 16 residues. The data were obtained in a study of T cell changes during pregnancy in multiple sclerosis. The method was immunoSEQ multiplex PCR; TCRdb's version includes in-frame clones alone and lacks a portion of them. The sample comprises around 59,000 clones, roughly 93% of which are singletons, and 3% to 4% rests with the top ten. This receptor was taken from a female donor with multiple sclerosis, enrolled in a pregnancy study. The material was CD8+ T cells from peripheral blood mononuclear cells, obtained in the second trimester of pregnancy. The V gene is TRBV27, the J gene TRBJ1-2; TRBD1 might be the D (5 bases). The CDR3 DNA reads TGTGCCAGCAGTTTTTACCCAGCGGGGGGAAGCGACGGCTACACCTTC. Translated: CASSFYPAGGSDGYTF.